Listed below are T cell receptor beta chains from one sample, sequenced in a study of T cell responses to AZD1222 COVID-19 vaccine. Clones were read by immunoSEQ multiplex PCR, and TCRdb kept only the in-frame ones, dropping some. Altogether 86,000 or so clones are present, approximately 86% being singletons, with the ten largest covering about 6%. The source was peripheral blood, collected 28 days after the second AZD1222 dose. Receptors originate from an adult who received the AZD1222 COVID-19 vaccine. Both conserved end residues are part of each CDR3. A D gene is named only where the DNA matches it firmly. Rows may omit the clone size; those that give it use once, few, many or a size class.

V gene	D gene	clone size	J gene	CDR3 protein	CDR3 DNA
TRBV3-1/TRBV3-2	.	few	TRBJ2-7	CASSQDSRGRSYEQYF	TGTGCCAGCAGCCAAGATTCTCGCGGTCGGAGTTACGAGCAGTACTTC
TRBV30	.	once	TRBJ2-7	CAWKVSGSSYEQYF	TGTGCCTGGAAGGTATCGGGGAGCTCCTACGAGCAGTACTTC
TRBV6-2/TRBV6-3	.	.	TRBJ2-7	CASSYYLLYEQYF	TGTGCCAGCAGTTATTATTTACTCTACGAGCAGTACTTC
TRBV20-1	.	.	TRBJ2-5	CSVPREETQYF	TGCAGTGTCCCACGGGAAGAGACCCAGTACTTC
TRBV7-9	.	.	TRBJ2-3	CASSLAGIHTDTQYF	TGTGCCAGCAGCTTAGCCGGGATCCACACAGATACGCAGTATTTT
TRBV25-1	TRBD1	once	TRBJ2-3	CATRGQLSTDTQYF	TGTGCCACCAGGGGGCAGCTTAGCACAGATACGCAGTATTTT
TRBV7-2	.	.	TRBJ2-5	CASSPGQGRETQYF	TGTGCCAGCAGCCCGGGCCAGGGGAGGGAGACCCAGTACTTC
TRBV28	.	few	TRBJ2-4	CASRRSPRGGDIQYF	TGTGCCAGCCGGCGATCGCCAAGGGGCGGGGACATTCAGTACTTC
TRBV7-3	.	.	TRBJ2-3	CASSLLVGTDTQYF	TGTGCCAGCAGCTTATTAGTGGGCACAGATACGCAGTATTTT
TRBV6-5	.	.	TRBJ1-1	CASSYRQRNTEAFF	TGTGCCAGCAGTTACAGACAGAGGAACACTGAAGCTTTCTTT
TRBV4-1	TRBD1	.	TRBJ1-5	CASSQDRQGNQPQHF	TGCGCCAGCAGCCAAGACCGACAGGGAAATCAGCCCCAGCATTTT
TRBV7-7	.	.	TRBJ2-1	CASSLGGASSYNEQFF	TGTGCTAGCAGCTTAGGGGGGGCGAGCTCCTACAATGAGCAGTTCTTC
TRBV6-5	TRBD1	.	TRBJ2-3	CASTEDRGRGDTQYF	TGTGCCAGCACCGAGGACAGGGGAAGGGGAGATACGCAGTATTTT
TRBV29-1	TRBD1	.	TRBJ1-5	CSVYSGTGGALGNQPQHF	TGCAGCGTTTATTCCGGGACAGGGGGCGCCTTGGGCAATCAGCCCCAGCATTTT
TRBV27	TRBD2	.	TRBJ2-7	CASSNGLAGAQQYF	TGTGCCAGCAGCAACGGGCTAGCGGGAGCGCAGCAGTACTTC
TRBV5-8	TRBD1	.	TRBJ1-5	CASSLLGTGMFSNQPQHF	TGTGCCAGCAGCTTACTAGGGACAGGGATGTTTAGCAATCAGCCCCAGCATTTT
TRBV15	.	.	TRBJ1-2	CATSREGEHTF	TGTGCCACCAGCAGAGAAGGGGAGCACACCTTC
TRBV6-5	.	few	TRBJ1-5	CASSRFMSNQPQHF	TGTGCCAGCAGTAGATTCATGAGCAATCAGCCCCAGCATTTT
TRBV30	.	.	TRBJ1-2	CAWSIPWGYTF	TGTGCCTGGAGTATTCCCTGGGGCTACACCTTC
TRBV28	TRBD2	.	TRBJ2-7	CASSRGGTRAYEQYF	TGTGCCAGCAGCCGCGGGGGTACACGGGCCTACGAGCAGTACTTC
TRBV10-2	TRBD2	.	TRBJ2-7	CASRGGSGRGDEQYF	TGCGCCAGCAGAGGGGGTAGCGGGAGAGGGGACGAGCAGTACTTC
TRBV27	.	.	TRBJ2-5	CASRRSGEETQYF	TGTGCCAGCAGGCGTAGCGGTGAAGAGACCCAGTACTTC
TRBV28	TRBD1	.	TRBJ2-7	CASSLPGQGYYYEQYF	TGTGCCAGCAGTTTACCGGGACAGGGCTACTACTACGAGCAGTACTTC
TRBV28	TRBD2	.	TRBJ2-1	CASSSPAGAKQFF	TGTGCCAGCAGTTCCCCAGCGGGAGCCAAGCAGTTCTTC
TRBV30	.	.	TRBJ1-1	CAWTPRTTEAFF	TGTGCCTGGACTCCGAGAACAACTGAAGCTTTCTTT
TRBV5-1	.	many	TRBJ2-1	CASSLRGAQESSYNEQFF	TGCGCCAGCAGCTTGAGGGGCGCACAGGAGAGCTCCTACAATGAGCAGTTCTTC
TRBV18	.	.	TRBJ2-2	CASSPSTSTNTGELFF	TGTGCCAGCTCACCCTCGACTAGTACAAACACCGGGGAGCTGTTTTTT
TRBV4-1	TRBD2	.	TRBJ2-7	CASSPSGPLAGYEQYF	TGCGCCAGCAGCCCATCCGGCCCCCTAGCGGGCTACGAGCAGTACTTC
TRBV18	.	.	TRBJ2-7	CASSPPSAYEQYF	TGTGCCAGCTCACCACCCTCAGCTTACGAGCAGTACTTC
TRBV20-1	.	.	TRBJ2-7	CSATDTSEQYF	TGCAGTGCCACGGACACATCCGAGCAGTACTTC
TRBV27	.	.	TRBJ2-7	CASSNPGGQVYEQYF	TGTGCCAGCAGTAACCCCGGGGGCCAGGTTTACGAGCAGTACTTC
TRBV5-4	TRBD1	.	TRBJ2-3	CASSLGTGGGTDTQYF	TGTGCCAGCAGCTTAGGGACAGGGGGCGGCACAGATACGCAGTATTTT
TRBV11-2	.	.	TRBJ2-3	CASSLDRLDGTQYF	TGTGCCAGCAGCTTAGATCGCCTAGATGGTACGCAGTATTTT
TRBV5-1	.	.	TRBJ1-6	CASSLDRPSSYNSPLHF	TGCGCCAGCAGCTTGGATCGACCGAGCTCCTATAATTCACCCCTCCACTTT
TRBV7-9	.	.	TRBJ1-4	CASSRDTPAANEKLFF	TGTGCCAGCAGCCGGGACACTCCTGCGGCTAATGAAAAACTGTTTTTT
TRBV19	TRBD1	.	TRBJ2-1	CASRTRAPGTGYYNEQFF	TGTGCCAGTAGGACCCGCGCCCCCGGGACAGGGTACTACAATGAGCAGTTCTTC
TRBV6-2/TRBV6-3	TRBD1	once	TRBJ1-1	CASSSPGGNTEAFF	TGTGCCAGCAGTTCCCCAGGGGGAAACACTGAAGCTTTCTTT
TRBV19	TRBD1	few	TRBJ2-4	CASSIDRETSKNIQYF	TGTGCCAGTAGTATCGACAGGGAGACCTCCAAAAACATTCAGTACTTC
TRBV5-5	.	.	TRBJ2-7	CASSLGGQGPYEQYF	TGTGCCAGCAGCTTGGGAGGACAAGGGCCGTACGAGCAGTACTTC
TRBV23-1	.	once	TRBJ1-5	CASSHPGAGPQHF	TGCGCCAGCAGTCACCCGGGGGCGGGTCCCCAGCATTTT
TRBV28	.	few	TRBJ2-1	CASRTPISSYNEQFF	TGTGCCAGCAGGACGCCCATTAGCTCCTACAATGAGCAGTTCTTC
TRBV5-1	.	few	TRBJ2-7	CASSLQGRDSYEQYF	TGCGCCAGCAGCTTACAGGGGAGGGACTCCTACGAGCAGTACTTC
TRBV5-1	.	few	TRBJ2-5	CASSPGPGETQYF	TGCGCCAGCAGCCCGGGACCCGGGGAGACCCAGTACTTC
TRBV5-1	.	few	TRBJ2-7	CASSQTRLGGQVEQYF	TGCGCCAGCAGCCAAACCCGGCTGGGGGGCCAGGTAGAGCAGTACTTC
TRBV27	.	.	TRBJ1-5	CASSSGSSNQPQHF	TGTGCCAGCAGCTCAGGGTCTAGCAATCAGCCCCAGCATTTT
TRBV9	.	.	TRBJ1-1	CASSVVTGEAFF	TGTGCCAGCAGCGTAGTCACGGGGGAAGCTTTCTTT
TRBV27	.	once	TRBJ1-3	CASSPSRGNTIYF	TGTGCCAGCAGCCCGTCTCGCGGAAACACCATATATTTT
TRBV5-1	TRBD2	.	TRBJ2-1	CASSLGGLAGREQFF	TGCGCCAGCAGTTTGGGGGGACTAGCGGGACGCGAGCAGTTCTTC
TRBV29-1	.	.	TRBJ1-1	CSVEEDRGTEAFF	TGCAGCGTTGAGGAGGACCGAGGCACTGAAGCTTTCTTT
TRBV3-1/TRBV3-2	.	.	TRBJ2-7	CASSPRSGEQYF	TGTGCCAGCAGCCCCCGAAGTGGGGAGCAGTACTTC
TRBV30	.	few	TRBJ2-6	CAWSEGVSISGANVLTF	TGTGCCTGGAGCGAAGGGGTGTCCATCTCTGGGGCCAACGTCCTGACTTTC